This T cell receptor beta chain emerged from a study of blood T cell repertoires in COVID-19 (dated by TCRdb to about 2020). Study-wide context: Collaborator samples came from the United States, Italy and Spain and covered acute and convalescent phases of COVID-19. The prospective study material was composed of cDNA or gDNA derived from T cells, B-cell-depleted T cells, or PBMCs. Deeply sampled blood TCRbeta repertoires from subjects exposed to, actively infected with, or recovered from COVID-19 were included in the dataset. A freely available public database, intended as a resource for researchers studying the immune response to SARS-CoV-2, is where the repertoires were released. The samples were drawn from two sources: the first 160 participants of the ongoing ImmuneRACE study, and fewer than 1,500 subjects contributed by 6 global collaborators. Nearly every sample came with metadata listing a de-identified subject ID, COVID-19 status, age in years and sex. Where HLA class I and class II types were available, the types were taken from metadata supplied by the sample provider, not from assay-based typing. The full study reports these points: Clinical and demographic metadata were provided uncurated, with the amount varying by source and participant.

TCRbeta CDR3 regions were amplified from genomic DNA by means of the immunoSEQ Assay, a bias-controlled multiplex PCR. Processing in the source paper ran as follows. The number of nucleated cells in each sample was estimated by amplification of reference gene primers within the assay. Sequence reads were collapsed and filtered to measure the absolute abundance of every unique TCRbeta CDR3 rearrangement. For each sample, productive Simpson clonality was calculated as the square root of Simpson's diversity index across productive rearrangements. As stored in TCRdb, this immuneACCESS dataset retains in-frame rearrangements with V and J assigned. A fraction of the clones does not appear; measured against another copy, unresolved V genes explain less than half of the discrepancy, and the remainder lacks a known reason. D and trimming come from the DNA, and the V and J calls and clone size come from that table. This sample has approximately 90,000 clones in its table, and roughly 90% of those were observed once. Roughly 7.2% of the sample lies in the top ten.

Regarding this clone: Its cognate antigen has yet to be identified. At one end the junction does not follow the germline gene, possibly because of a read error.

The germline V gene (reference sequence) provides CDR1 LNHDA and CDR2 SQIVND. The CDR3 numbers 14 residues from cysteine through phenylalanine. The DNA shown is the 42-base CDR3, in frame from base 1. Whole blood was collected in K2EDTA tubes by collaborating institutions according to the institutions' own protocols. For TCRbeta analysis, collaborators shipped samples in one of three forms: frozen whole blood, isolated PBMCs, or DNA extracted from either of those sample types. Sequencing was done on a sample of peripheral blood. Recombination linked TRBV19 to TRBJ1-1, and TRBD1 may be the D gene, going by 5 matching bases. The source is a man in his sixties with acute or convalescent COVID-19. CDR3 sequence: CASTIGQGNTEAFF. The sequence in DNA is TGTGCCAGTACTATAGGTCAGGGAAACACTGAAGCTTTCTTT.